This TCR beta chain was profiled in a study of tissue T cells after allogeneic stem cell transplantation (dated by TCRdb to the early 2020s). Regarding the study in general: The study profiled TCR beta repertoires across many tissues from research autopsies of patients with and without GVHD, plus mouse models of GVHD. On the human side, the study was prospective and observational, with no blinding or randomization. What the study reported, not specific to this receptor: The patient cohort was small and varied clinically, and sampling depth was recognized as a limitation. In both patients and mice, only a limited portion of the TCR repertoire detected in tissues was captured by blood and spleen T cells. Only a few T cell clones appeared in more than one patient, yet motif-based clustering showed tissue-specific repertoire signatures that were shared between patients. Within patients, how anatomically similar tissues were was a major factor shaping TCR repertoire composition, regardless of disease or transplant status. Which tissue TCRs were alloreactive or antigen-specific was not determined in the study, and some of the clones might have been host cells that persisted.

The method was the immunoSEQ multiplex PCR assay. TCRbeta CDR3 sequencing was performed at survey depth by Adaptive Biotechnologies, and CDR3 sequences, V/J genes, productive frequency and template counts were reported. Amplification of TCR beta CDR3 regions started from genomic DNA instead of RNA. Processing in the source paper ran as follows. Jensen-Shannon divergence was used to quantify pairwise repertoire overlap between tissues, with a value of 1 indicating complete divergence and a value of 0 indicating identical repertoires. Tissues were clustered by single-linkage agglomerative hierarchical clustering of pairwise JSD values, and the clustering results were displayed as dendrograms. GLIPH2 was applied to all patient samples using simulation_depth 1000, kmer_min_depth 3, and cdr3_length_cutoff 8, and only groups with more than two unique CDR3s were retained. A standardized tissue-overlap score extrapolated Jaccard GLIPH-group overlap across patients to a standard repertoire size of 1000 clones. Associations of diversity with clinical or experimental variables used linear mixed-effect models with tissue fixed effects and individual random effects. Drawn from immuneACCESS, this table holds only the in-frame rearrangements with V and J called that TCRdb kept. Clones are partly lost; checked studies trace under half to an unresolved V gene and leave the rest unexplained. The DNA was the basis for D and trimming; V, J and clone size are from that table. This sample is represented by thousands of clones; roughly half of them were singletons. The ten most abundant clones make up 9% to 15% of the sample.

Comment on this clone: Its cognate antigen has yet to be identified. For this mouse receptor, gene names and germline sequences are murine.

The label giving this sample's time point can be read as: mouse harvest day 7 after allogeneic transplant. Mouse grafts consisting of 10^7 T-cell-depleted bone marrow cells combined with 10^6 splenic CD5+ T cells were administered by tail vein injection. A major MHC-mismatch B6 (H2b) into BALB/c (H2d) model was used to model mouse GVHD, and tissues were profiled at day 7 or 14. Mouse tissues and retro-orbital blood were harvested on day 7 or 14 post-transplant using separate sterile tools per animal; livers were flushed beforehand. Before genomic DNA was isolated with the DNeasy Blood & Tissue Kit, mouse tissues were minced with razor blades in buffered saline. This TCR came from a female BALB/c mouse given C57BL/6 T cells with graft-versus-host disease after an allogeneic hematopoietic cell transplant. The sequencing input was lymph node tissue.

CDR3 loop: CASSILGGVNTGQLYF. CDR3 DNA (partial): TGTGCCAGCAGTATCCTGGGGGGGGTGAACACCGGGCAGCTCTAC. The sequence is built from TRBV19 and TRBJ2-2; 9 central bases correspond to TRBD2. The read halts 1 residue ahead of the CDR3 end, with the missing end drawn from the germline J gene. Unmatched junction bases come to 4, with V trimmed by 2 bases and J by 2 bases. Measured from the cysteine to the phenylalanine, the CDR3 is 16 residues long. Only the CDR3 bases that were read are kept: 45 of them, in frame from base 1. CDR1 FNHDT and CDR2 SITEND are derived from the germline V gene (reference sequence).